Below, 16 T cell receptor beta chains from the same sample are listed, as sequenced in a study of untreated major depressive disorder. Assay used: immunoSEQ multiplex PCR; TCRdb lists only in-frame clones, some missing. This sample has 21,000 or so clones, with around 93% found just once. The sample comprised CD4+ T cells from PBMCs. All receptors derive from a man aged 25 to 45 in good health.

This clone occurred a few times. This rearrangement joins TRBV6-1 to TRBJ2-4; 14 positions agree with TRBD2. The CDR3 spans 19 residues. Germline values: CDR1 MNHNS, CDR2 SASEGT. V lost 0 bases to trimming and J lost 2 bases; unmatched junction nucleotides: 6. The CDR3 here is CASSEAWWTSGRTKNIQYF. The CDR3 DNA reads as TGTGCCAGCAGTGAAGCCTGGTGGACTAGCGGGAGGACCAAAAACATTCAGTACTTC.

The CDR3 loop is CASSFGTGSYGYTF. The DNA of the CDR3 is TGCGCCAGCAGCTTCGGGACAGGGAGCTATGGCTACACCTTC. This sequence joins TRBV5-1 and TRBJ1-2, with 9 bases identical to TRBD1. CDR3 size: 14 residues. Germline V gene sequence: CDR1 SGHRS, CDR2 YFSETQ. The V and J ends lost 2 bases and 4 bases, in that order; junction bases with no gene match: 3.

The chain recombines TRBV2 with TRBJ1-3, with a possible D match to TRBD1 (5 bases). The germline CDR1 and CDR2 sequences are SNHLY and FYNNEI. This CDR3 contains 15 residues. The V gene lost 4 bases and the J gene lost 0 bases, with 10 bases spanning the gap. In DNA form, the CDR3 reads TGTGCCAGCAGTGGGCAGGGTACCTCTGGAAACACCATATATTTT. It is translated as CASSGQGTSGNTIYF.

CDR3 nucleotide sequence: TGTGCCAGCAGACGAACGGCTAGCGGGACGAATGAGCAGTTCTTC. This sequence encodes CASRRTASGTNEQFF. V usage is TRBV2 and J usage is TRBJ2-1, with 9 bases identical to TRBD2. CDR3 length: 15 residues. Per germline, CDR1 SNHLY and CDR2 FYNNEI. Trimming removed 6 bases from V and 7 bases from J; junction bases left unmatched: 10.

The rearrangement joins TRBV2 to TRBJ1-2; unclear D gene. The CDR3 extends over 16 amino acids. CDR1 SNHLY and CDR2 FYNNEI come from the germline V gene. V lost 5 bases to trimming and J lost 0 bases, with 16 bases between them. CDR3 nucleotide sequence: TGTGCCAGCAGTATATACCCCTATGCAGCTAACTATGGCTACACCTTC. Encoded protein: CASSIYPYAANYGYTF.

The chain joins TRBV7-6 to TRBJ2-1, with D possibly being TRBD1 (6 bases). Trimming took 4 bases from V and 7 from J, leaving 11 bases between them. This CDR3 has 13 amino acids. Germline CDR1 is SGHVS and CDR2 is FNYEAQ. In DNA form, the CDR3 reads TGTGCCAGCAGCTATCAGGGGCGTAATGAGCAGTTCTTC. This encodes CASSYQGRNEQFF.

The rearrangement uses TRBV5-1 and TRBJ2-7; 8 bases align to TRBD2. The V gene end was trimmed by 0 bases and the J gene end by 3 bases; junction bases not matched to a gene: 5. Germline V gene data show CDR1 as SGHRS and CDR2 as YFSETQ. This CDR3 spans 15 amino acids. The CDR3 loop is CASSLVGSGIYEQYF. CDR3 sequence (DNA): TGCGCCAGCAGCTTGGTTGGTAGCGGGATCTACGAGCAGTACTTC.

In this sample, this clone turned up once. This chain joins TRBV27 and TRBJ2-3; 13 nucleotides match TRBD2. Unmatched junction bases numbered 5, after V lost 6 bases and J lost 5 bases. Germline V gives CDR1 MNHEY, CDR2 SMNVEV (reference sequence). This CDR3 spans 15 amino acids. The CDR3 loop reads CASSELAGGLDTQYF. The CDR3 DNA reads TGTGCCAGCAGCGAACTAGCGGGAGGGCTAGATACGCAGTATTTT.

The genes are TRBV7-9 and TRBJ1-5; D is ambiguous. The CDR3 has 16 residues. CDR1 is SEHNR and CDR2 is FQNEAQ in the germline V gene (reference sequence). The V end was cut by 0 bases, the J end by 4 bases, with 13 bases between. The CDR3 loop reads CASSLARTGENQPQHF. The CDR3 coding sequence is TGTGCCAGCAGCTTAGCGCGGACGGGAGAGAATCAGCCCCAGCATTTT.

The chain employs TRBV4-2 and TRBJ1-5; perhaps TRBD1 as D (6 bases). The germline gives CDR1 LGHNA, CDR2 YNFKEQ. Trimming shortened V by 0 bases and J by 8 bases, and 23 bases separated the two germline ends. The CDR3 length is 18 residues. CDR3 coding DNA: TGTGCCAGCAGCCAAGATATAGGCCTTAGGGGGGTAAGGAAGCCCCAGCATTTT. Translated, it gives CASSQDIGLRGVRKPQHF.

The rearrangement uses TRBV6-1 and TRBJ2-7, with 7 bases fitting TRBD1. The CDR3 has 16 residues. V lost 6 bases, J lost 0 bases, and 11 bases stayed unmatched. Germline V lookup: CDR1 MNHNS, CDR2 SASEGT. The CDR3 loop reads CASRELTGASSYEQYF. As DNA, the CDR3 is TGTGCCAGCAGAGAACTCACAGGGGCGAGCTCCTACGAGCAGTACTTC.

This chain uses TRBV4-1 with TRBJ2-2, with TRBD1 matching over 9 bases. V shed 5 bases, J shed 0 bases, and the junction held 4 bases outside the gene matches. CDR1 and CDR2 from the germline V gene are MGHRA and YSYEKL. The CDR3 loop spans 16 amino acids. CDR3 region: CASSVRQGANTGELFF. CDR3 in DNA: TGCGCCAGCAGCGTTCGACAGGGGGCGAACACCGGGGAGCTGTTTTTT.

This clone was found a few times. This rearrangement joins TRBV15 to TRBJ2-7; D could derive from TRBD1 or TRBD2 (6 bases each). Between the trimmed V and J ends, which lost 0 bases and 7 bases, there was a span of 19 bases. The germline CDR1 and CDR2 sequences are LNHNV and YYDKDF (reference sequence). The CDR3 is 16 amino acids. CDR3 in DNA: TGTGCCACCAGCAGAGAGTTGGCGGGACAAGTACGAGAGCAGTACTTC. Translation: CATSRELAGQVREQYF. Full variable domain (remainder filled in from reference TRBV15 and TRBJ2-7): DAMVIQNPRYQVTQFGKPVTLSCSQTLNHNVMYWYQQKSSQAPKLLFHYYDKDFNNEADTPDNFQSRRPNTSFCFLDIRSPGLGDTAMYLCATSRELAGQVREQYFGPGTRLTVT.

The rearrangement links TRBV4-1 to TRBJ1-4, with no clear D. Deletions cut 2 bases from V and 7 bases from J, with 8 bases between. The CDR3 is made up of 13 amino acids. Germline loops: CDR1 MGHRA, CDR2 YSYEKL. The CDR3 is CASSQLWSEKLFF. The CDR3 nucleotides read TGCGCCAGCAGCCAACTATGGTCTGAAAAACTGTTTTTT.

The chain has TRBV5-3 and TRBJ2-7; 9 bases match TRBD2. TRBV5-3 is classed as an ORF, of uncertain function. The CDR3 extends over 15 amino acids. Germline trimming cut 1 base from V and 6 bases from J; bases unmatched to any gene: 8. The CDR3 DNA reads as TGTGCCAGAAGCTTGAGGCTAGCGGGACCCCGCGAGCAGTACTTC. Amino acid sequence: CARSLRLAGPREQYF.

The rearrangement links TRBV5-1 to TRBJ2-2; D is unclear. CDR3 length: 14 amino acids. With 0 bases removed from V and 2 bases from J, the gap between germline ends came to 5 bases. The germline CDR1 and CDR2 sequences are SGHRS and YFSETQ. CDR3 region: CASSLDSNTGELFF. The DNA of the CDR3 is TGCGCCAGCAGCTTGGACAGCAACACCGGGGAGCTGTTTTTT. The full variable domain, its missing parts supplied by reference TRBV5-1 and TRBJ2-2, is KAGVTQTPRYLIKTRGQQVTLSCSPISGHRSVSWYQQTPGQGLQFLFEYFSETQRNKGNFPGRFSGRQFSNSRSEMNVSTLELGDSALYLCASSLDSNTGELFFGEGSRLTVL.